This T cell receptor beta chain is from a study of CD8 T cells in Susac syndrome. The germline V gene encodes CDR1 SNHLY and CDR2 FYNNEI. CDR3 length: 17 amino acids. Trimming left V 2 bases short and J 2 bases short, with 19 bases between. Random hexamers primed reverse transcription of about 0.45 to 1 ug RNA. TCRdb itself ran the immunoSEQ multiplex PCR reads through MiXCR, one entry per CDR3 protein. Among 70,000 to 100,000 distinct CDR3 sequences listed, around 96% were seen once. The T cells that were sequenced for TCR beta were CD8+ and CD4+ cells from blood. The patients with Susac syndrome were individuals who fulfilled the recently defined diagnostic criteria for disease that was either definite or probable.

The receptor's source is a human donor with Susac syndrome. This chain joins TRBV2 and TRBJ2-7; D possibly matches TRBD1 or TRBD2 (5 bases each). Material for sequencing was CD8+ T cells from PBMCs. This CDR3 is CASSETGTQEVPYEQYF. CDR3 nucleotide sequence: TGTGCCAGCAGTGAAACCGGGACCCAGGAGGTTCCCTACGAGCAGTACTTC.